This TCR beta chain stems from a study of blood T cell repertoires in COVID-19. Background on the study: The origin of the acute and convalescent COVID-19 samples was the United States, Italy and Spain. Sample material is recorded as cDNA or gDNA derived from T cells, B-cell-depleted T cells, or PBMCs.

Per the authors' pipeline: Quantification of nucleated cells was approximated via reference gene primer amplification. Produced via immunoSEQ multiplex PCR; TCRdb's table is partial and in-frame only. Clonal size and the V and J genes are those of that table, whereas D and trimming came from the DNA. The profile shows over 60,000 clones, approximately 80% of them singletons. The CDR3 contains 14 residues. Germline-derived CDR1 and CDR2 are LGHNA and YNFKEQ. With V trimmed by 6 bases and J by 1 base, 5 bases remained unmatched. Sequenced: peripheral blood. The rearrangement joins TRBV4-2 to TRBJ1-1; TRBD1 agrees at 7 bases. This receptor was taken from a man older than 75 with active COVID-19. CDR3 DNA: TGTGCCAGCAGAAACGGACAGGCGAACACTGAAGCTTTCTTT. Protein sequence: CASRNGQANTEAFF.